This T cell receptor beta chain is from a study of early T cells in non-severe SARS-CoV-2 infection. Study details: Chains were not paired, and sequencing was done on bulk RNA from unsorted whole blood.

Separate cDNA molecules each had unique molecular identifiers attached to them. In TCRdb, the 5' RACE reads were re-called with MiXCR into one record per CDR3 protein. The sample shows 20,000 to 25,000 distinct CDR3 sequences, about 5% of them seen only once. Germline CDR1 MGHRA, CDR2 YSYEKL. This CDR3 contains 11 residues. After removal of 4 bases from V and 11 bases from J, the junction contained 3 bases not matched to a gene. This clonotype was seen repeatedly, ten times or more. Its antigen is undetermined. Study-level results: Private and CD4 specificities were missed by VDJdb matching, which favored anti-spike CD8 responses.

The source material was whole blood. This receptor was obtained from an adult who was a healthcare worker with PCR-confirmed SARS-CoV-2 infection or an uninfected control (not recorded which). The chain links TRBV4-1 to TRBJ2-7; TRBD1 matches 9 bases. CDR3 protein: CASSPGTGKYF. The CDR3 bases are TGCGCCAGCAGCCCCGGGACAGGGAAGTACTTC.